The next 7 T cell receptor beta chains were all read from a single sample in a study of cytomegalovirus exposure and HLA in healthy donors. Vbeta (60) and Jbeta (13) primers were used in the PCR. Here immunoSEQ multiplex PCR was the method, and the copy in TCRdb shows in-frame clones only, minus some. The data show 150,000 to 200,000 clones, with about four fifths seen just once and 4% to 5% held by the top ten. Sequencing was done on a sample of PBMCs. The receptors were gathered from a young woman in good health and CMV-seropositive.

The CDR3 DNA is TGCAGCGTTGAGTTTACAGGGGTGGATACGCAGTATTTT. Translation gives CSVEFTGVDTQYF. The J gene is TRBJ2-3, the V gene TRBV29-1; 7 nucleotides align to TRBD1. Germline CDR1 and CDR2: SQVTM and ANQGSEA. The CDR3 is made up of 13 amino acids. Trimming at V came to 3 bases and at J to 6 bases, leaving 6 bases not matched to a gene.

The chain uses TRBV4-3 and TRBJ2-6; 9 nucleotides line up with TRBD1. The CDR3 covers 16 residues. CDR1 is LGHNA and CDR2 is YSLEER in the germline V gene. The V segment lost 2 bases and the J segment 4 bases; nucleotides outside the gene matches: 3. CDR3: CASSQTGGSGANVLTF. CDR3 bases: TGCGCCAGCAGCCAAACAGGGGGCTCCGGGGCCAACGTCCTGACTTTC.

This clone came up once. The rearrangement joins TRBV30 to TRBJ1-5; D not certain. This CDR3 is 14 amino acids long. The germline CDR1 and CDR2 sequences are GTSNPN and SVGIG (reference sequence). V was cut by 4 bases and J by 3 bases, with 13 bases left in between. The CDR3, as DNA: TGTGCCTGGACCGAGGGTAGAACCAATCAGCCCCAGCATTTT. Protein: CAWTEGRTNQPQHF.

This clone showed up just a few times. V usage is TRBV18 and J usage is TRBJ2-7, with D possibly matching TRBD2 (6 bases). With 3 bases removed from V and 5 bases from J, the gap between germline ends came to 23 bases. This CDR3 region has 17 residues. In germline, CDR1 is KGHSH, CDR2 LQKENI. DNA for the CDR3: TGTGCCAGCTCACCTGGGCGGATGGGACTGGGAATTGACGAGCAGTACTTC. Its protein is CASSPGRMGLGIDEQYF.

The chain couples TRBV6-5 to TRBJ1-5; 7 bases agree with TRBD1. J lost 3 bases, V lost 5 bases, and 4 bases had no gene match. Germline V gene data show CDR1 as MNHEY and CDR2 as SVGAGI. This CDR3 comprises 14 residues. CDR3 amino acids: CASSAGQNNQPQHF. In DNA, the CDR3 is TGTGCCAGCAGTGCGGGACAGAACAATCAGCCCCAGCATTTT.

The V gene is TRBV11-2, the J gene TRBJ1-1; D gene unclear. Germline V gene data show CDR1 as SGHAT and CDR2 as FQNNGV. This CDR3 contains 12 residues. Trimming cost V 4 bases and J 1 base, with 4 bases left between them. The CDR3 is CASSSGNTEAFF. The CDR3 coding sequence is TGTGCCAGCAGCTCAGGGAACACTGAAGCTTTCTTT.

The chain has TRBV5-1 and TRBJ2-3; perhaps TRBD1 as D (5 bases). Germline V gene data show CDR1 as SGHRS and CDR2 as YFSETQ. The CDR3 has 16 amino acids. Trimming left V 0 bases short and J 2 bases short, with 13 bases between. The CDR3 protein is CASSLGVNRYTDTQYF. As DNA, the CDR3 is TGCGCCAGCAGCTTGGGAGTGAACAGGTACACAGATACGCAGTATTTT.